This T cell receptor (beta chain) is drawn from a study of T cells in localized non-small cell lung cancer. This clone appeared a few times. This CDR3 has 12 residues. CDR1 is MDHEN and CDR2 is SYDVKM in the germline V gene. V was clipped by 10 bases and J by 0 bases, with 7 bases between them. TCRdb keeps only in-frame clones here, not all; method: immunoSEQ multiplex PCR. The sample lists around 3,500 clones, 15% to 20% occurring once. The sequencing used lung tumor tissue, collected before any cancer treatment. This TCR derives from a woman aged 40-75 years with stage III squamous cell lung carcinoma. The rearrangement links TRBV28 to TRBJ1-3, with D uncertain. The CDR3 DNA reads as TGTGCCACGGCTAACTCTGGAAACACCATATATTTT. Amino acids: CATANSGNTIYF. Looking up the rest from reference TRBV28 and TRBJ1-3 gives the full variable domain: DVKVTQSSRYLVKRTGEKVFLECVQDMDHENMFWYRQDPGLGLRLIYFSYDVKMKEKGDIPEGYSVSREKKERFSLILESASTNQTSMYLCATANSGNTIYFGEGSWLTVV.